Shown below are 16 T cell receptor beta chains from a single sample sequenced in a study of T cells in localized non-small cell lung cancer. This table comes from immunoSEQ multiplex PCR, and its TCRdb copy is limited to in-frame clones, with some not included. The sample lists around 140,000 clones; more than 70% were seen once. This specimen was peripheral blood, taken before any cancer treatment. The source of these receptors is a female donor of 60 years or more with stage I lung adenocarcinoma.

The chain recombines TRBV28 with TRBJ2-4; 8 bases line up with TRBD1. V shed 4 bases, J shed 0 bases, and the junction held 2 bases outside the gene matches. The CDR3 contains 15 residues. The germline gives CDR1 MDHEN, CDR2 SYDVKM. CDR3 DNA sequence: TGTGCCAGCAGTTCCAGGGGGCTAGCCAAAAACATTCAGTACTTC. Its protein is CASSSRGLAKNIQYF.

J is TRBJ2-3 and V is TRBV10-3; 8 bases fit TRBD2. Looked up from germline, CDR1 is ENHRY and CDR2 is SYGVKD. CDR3 length: 15 residues. Trimming took 6 bases from V and 7 from J; bases not matched to a gene: 12. The CDR3 protein is CAISSPSGGGYTQYF. CDR3 in DNA: TGTGCCATCAGCTCACCTAGCGGCGGGGGGTATACGCAGTATTTT.

The chain joins TRBV28 to TRBJ1-6; no definite D call. The CDR3 extends over 14 amino acids. Trimming cost V 2 bases and J 6 bases, with 8 bases left between them. Germline assignment: CDR1 MDHEN and CDR2 SYDVKM. The CDR3 is CASSLRAANSPLHF. The CDR3 nucleotides read TGTGCCAGCAGTTTAAGGGCAGCTAATTCACCCCTCCACTTT.

This clone was counted a few times. This chain connects TRBV7-9 to TRBJ2-3, with 7 nucleotides matching TRBD1. CDR3 length: 15 amino acids. With V trimmed by 5 bases and J by 4 bases, 9 bases remained unmatched. Germline V gene data show CDR1 as SEHNR and CDR2 as FQNEAQ (reference sequence). This chain's CDR3 is CASSPTTGVADTQYF. The CDR3 DNA reads as TGTGCCAGCAGCCCCACAACAGGGGTAGCAGATACGCAGTATTTT.

The V gene is TRBV6-5, the J gene TRBJ1-2, with TRBD1 identical over 9 bases. This CDR3 contains 14 residues. V shed 6 bases, J shed 8 bases, and the junction held 10 bases outside the gene matches. CDR1 MNHEY and CDR2 SVGAGI come from the germline V gene. The chain's CDR3 is CASRNTGTGYGYTF. CDR3 nucleotides: TGTGCCAGCAGGAACACGGGGACAGGGTACGGCTACACCTTC.

The V call is TRBV5-4, the J call TRBJ1-1; D remains unclear. Per germline, CDR1 SGHNT and CDR2 YYREEE (reference sequence). Trimming shortened V by 0 bases and J by 3 bases, and 9 bases separated the two germline ends. This CDR3 is built from 14 residues. The CDR3 nucleotides are TGTGCCAGCAGCTTGGAGGCACGGGACACTGAAGCTTTCTTT. The encoded protein is CASSLEARDTEAFF. Full variable domain (outside the CDR3, taken from reference TRBV5-4 and TRBJ1-1): ETGVTQSPTHLIKTRGQQVTLRCSSQSGHNTVSWYQQALGQGPQFIFQYYREEENGRGNFPPRFSGLQFPNYSSELNVNALELDDSALYLCASSLEARDTEAFFGQGTRLTVV.

The CDR3 region is CASSSQGQTYEQYF. The CDR3 region has the DNA TGTGCCAGCAGTTCACAGGGACAGACCTACGAGCAGTACTTC. The J gene is TRBJ2-7, the V gene TRBV28; 7 bases are shared with TRBD1. Germline V CDR1 and CDR2: MDHEN, SYDVKM. Trimming removed 4 bases from V and 2 bases from J; junction bases left unmatched: 5. There are 14 residues in the CDR3. Full variable domain (outside the CDR3, taken from reference TRBV28 and TRBJ2-7): DVKVTQSSRYLVKRTGEKVFLECVQDMDHENMFWYRQDPGLGLRLIYFSYDVKMKEKGDIPEGYSVSREKKERFSLILESASTNQTSMYLCASSSQGQTYEQYFGPGTRLTVT.

The chain uses TRBV25-1 and TRBJ1-1; D gene uncertain. Per germline, CDR1 MGHDK and CDR2 SYGVNS. V shed 0 bases and J shed 4 bases, with 0 bases lying between them. The CDR3 has 11 amino acids. The CDR3, as DNA: TGTGCCAGCAGTGAATACACTGAAGCTTTCTTT. Translation: CASSEYTEAFF.

V gene TRBV7-3 combines with J gene TRBJ2-1, with TRBD2 matching over 14 bases. V trimming: 10 bases; J trimming: 7 bases; junction bases outside the gene matches: 6. The CDR3 is made up of 14 amino acids. The germline CDR1 and CDR2 sequences are SGHTA and FQGTGA. The CDR3 coding sequence is TGTGCCACAGGGACTAGCGGGAGATCGAATGAGCAGTTCTTC. Its translation: CATGTSGRSNEQFF.

The rearrangement links TRBV27 to TRBJ2-5; 9 bases map to TRBD2. There are 14 residues in the CDR3. Germline-derived CDR1 and CDR2 are MNHEY and SMNVEV (reference sequence). The trim removed 5 bases at V and 2 bases at J, leaving 3 bases unmatched. The DNA of the CDR3 is TGTGCCAGCAGTAAGACTAGCGGACAAGAGACCCAGTACTTC. Translated: CASSKTSGQETQYF.

The chain is built from TRBV7-3 and TRBJ2-1; perhaps TRBD2 as D (6 bases). There are 14 residues in the CDR3. In germline, CDR1 is SGHTA, CDR2 FQGTGA. V shed 5 bases and J shed 7 bases, with 15 bases lying between them. As DNA, the CDR3 is TGTGCCAGCAGCCTCGGGGGTAGTTCGAATGAGCAGTTCTTC. The encoded protein is CASSLGGSSNEQFF.

V gene TRBV30 combines with J gene TRBJ1-5, with D tentatively TRBD1 (5 bases). Trimming removed 1 base from V and 6 bases from J, with 10 bases in between. Germline V gene data show CDR1 as GTSNPN and CDR2 as SVGIG (reference sequence). CDR3 length: 13 residues. CDR3 region: CAWSGGVAQPQHF. CDR3 DNA sequence: TGTGCCTGGAGTGGGGGGGTGGCTCAGCCCCAGCATTTT.

This clone occurred once. The rearrangement uses TRBV30 and TRBJ2-5; TRBD1 matches 9 bases. CDR1 is GTSNPN and CDR2 is SVGIG in the germline V gene (reference sequence). V trimming: 1 base; J trimming: 5 bases; junction bases outside the gene matches: 11. The CDR3 consists of 16 residues. The DNA of the CDR3 is TGTGCCTGGAGTGACCTAACAGGGGGCGGCGGGGAGACCCAGTACTTC. It yields the protein CAWSDLTGGGGETQYF.

This clone appeared a single time. This rearrangement joins TRBV6-4 to TRBJ1-5; unclear D gene. The CDR3 covers 13 residues. V was trimmed by 6 bases and J by 5 bases, leaving 11 bases between them. The germline V gene encodes CDR1 MRHNA and CDR2 SNTAGT. CDR3 sequence (DNA): TGTGCCAGCAGGAAGGAGGAGGATCAGCCCCAGCATTTT. Amino acids: CASRKEEDQPQHF.

This chain connects TRBV10-3 to TRBJ2-3; 10 bases map to TRBD2. Germline V gene data show CDR1 as ENHRY and CDR2 as SYGVKD. The CDR3 is made up of 16 amino acids. V was clipped by 3 bases and J by 4 bases; unmatched bases: 7. The DNA of the CDR3 is TGTGCCATCAGTGAAAGCGGGAGGGGGGCCCCAGATACGCAGTATTTT. This encodes CAISESGRGAPDTQYF.

The chain carries TRBV5-1 and TRBJ2-3; 15 nucleotides agree with TRBD2. The trim removed 5 bases at V and 0 bases at J, leaving 4 bases unmatched. The CDR3 contains 17 residues. The germline V gene has CDR1 SGHRS and CDR2 YFSETQ. The CDR3 is CASRGTSGRTSTDTQYF. DNA of the CDR3: TGCGCCAGCAGAGGGACTAGCGGGAGGACCAGCACAGATACGCAGTATTTT.